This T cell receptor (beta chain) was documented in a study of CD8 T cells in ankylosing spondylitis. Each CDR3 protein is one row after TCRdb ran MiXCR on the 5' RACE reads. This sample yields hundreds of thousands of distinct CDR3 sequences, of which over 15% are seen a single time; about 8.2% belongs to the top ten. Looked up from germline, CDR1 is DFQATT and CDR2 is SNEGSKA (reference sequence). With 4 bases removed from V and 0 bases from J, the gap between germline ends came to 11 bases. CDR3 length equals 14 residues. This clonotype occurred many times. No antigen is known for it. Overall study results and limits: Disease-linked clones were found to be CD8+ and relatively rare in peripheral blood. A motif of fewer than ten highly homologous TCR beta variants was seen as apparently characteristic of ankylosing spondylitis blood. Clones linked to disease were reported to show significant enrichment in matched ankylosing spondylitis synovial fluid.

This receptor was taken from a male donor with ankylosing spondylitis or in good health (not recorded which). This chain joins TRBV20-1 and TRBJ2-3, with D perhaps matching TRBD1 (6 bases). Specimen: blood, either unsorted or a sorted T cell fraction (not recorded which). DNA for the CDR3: TGCAGTGCTATACCGGGACAAAGCACAGATACGCAGTATTTT. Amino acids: CSAIPGQSTDTQYF.